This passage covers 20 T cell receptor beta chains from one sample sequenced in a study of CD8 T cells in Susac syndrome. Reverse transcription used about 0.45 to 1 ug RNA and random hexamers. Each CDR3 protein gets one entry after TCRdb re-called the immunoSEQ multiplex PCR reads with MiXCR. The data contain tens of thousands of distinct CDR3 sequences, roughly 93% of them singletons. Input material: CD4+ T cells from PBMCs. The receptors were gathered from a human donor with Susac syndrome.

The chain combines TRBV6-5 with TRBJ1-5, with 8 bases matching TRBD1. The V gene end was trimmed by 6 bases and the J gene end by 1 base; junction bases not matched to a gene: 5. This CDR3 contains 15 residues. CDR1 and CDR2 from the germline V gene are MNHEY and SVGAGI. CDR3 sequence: CASRMTGASNQPQHF. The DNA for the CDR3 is TGTGCCAGCAGGATGACAGGGGCCAGCAATCAGCCCCAGCATTTT.

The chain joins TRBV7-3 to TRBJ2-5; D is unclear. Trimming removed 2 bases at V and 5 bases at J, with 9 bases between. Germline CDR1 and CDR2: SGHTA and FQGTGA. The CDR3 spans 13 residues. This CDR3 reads CASSLGSGETQYF. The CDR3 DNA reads TGTGCCAGCAGCTTAGGGTCCGGGGAGACCCAGTACTTC.

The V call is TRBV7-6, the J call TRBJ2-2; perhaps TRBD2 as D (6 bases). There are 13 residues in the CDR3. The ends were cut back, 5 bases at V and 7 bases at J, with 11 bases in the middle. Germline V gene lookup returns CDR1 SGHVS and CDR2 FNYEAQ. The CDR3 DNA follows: TGTGCCAGCAGCATCCAGGGAGGCGGGGAGCTGTTTTTT. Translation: CASSIQGGGELFF.

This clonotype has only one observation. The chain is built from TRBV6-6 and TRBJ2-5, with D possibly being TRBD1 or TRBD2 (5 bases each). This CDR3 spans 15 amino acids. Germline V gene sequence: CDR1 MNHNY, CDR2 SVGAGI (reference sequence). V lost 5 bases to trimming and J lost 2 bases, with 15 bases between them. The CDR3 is CASSPGTVDQETQYF. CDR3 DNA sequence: TGTGCCAGCAGTCCGGGGACGGTAGATCAAGAGACCCAGTACTTC.

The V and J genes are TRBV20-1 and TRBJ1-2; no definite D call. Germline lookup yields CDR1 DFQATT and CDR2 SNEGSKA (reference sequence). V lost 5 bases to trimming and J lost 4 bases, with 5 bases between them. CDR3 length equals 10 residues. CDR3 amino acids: CSAPIYGYTF. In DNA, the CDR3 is TGCAGTGCTCCTATCTATGGCTACACCTTC.

This chain's CDR3 is CASSSGGWGATQETQYF. In nucleotides, the CDR3 is TGTGCCAGCAGCTCCGGGGGTTGGGGCGCCACCCAAGAGACCCAGTACTTC. The chain joins TRBV6-1 to TRBJ2-5; maybe TRBD2 (6 bases). The germline gives CDR1 MNHNS, CDR2 SASEGT. CDR3 size: 17 residues. Between the trimmed V and J ends, which lost 6 bases and 1 base, there was a span of 21 bases.

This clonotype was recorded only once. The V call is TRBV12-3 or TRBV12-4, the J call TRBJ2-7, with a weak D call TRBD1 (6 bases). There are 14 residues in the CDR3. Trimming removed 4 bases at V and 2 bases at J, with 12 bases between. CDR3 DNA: TGTGCCAGCAGTTCCGGACAGTGGGCCTACGAGCAGTACTTC. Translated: CASSSGQWAYEQYF.

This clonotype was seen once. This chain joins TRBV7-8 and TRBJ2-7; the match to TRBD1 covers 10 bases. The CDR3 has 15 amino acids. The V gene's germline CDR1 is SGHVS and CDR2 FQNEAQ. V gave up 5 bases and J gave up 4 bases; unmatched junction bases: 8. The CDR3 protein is CASSTRDRGIYEQYF. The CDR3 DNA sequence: TGTGCCAGCAGCACCCGGGACAGGGGTATTTACGAGCAGTACTTC.

The CDR3, as DNA: TGTGCCAGCAGCCAAGAGTTCAGAGGGGAAAAACTGTTTTTT. As protein: CASSQEFRGEKLFF. This chain connects TRBV3-1 to TRBJ1-4; D is undetermined. Looked up from germline, CDR1 is LGHDT and CDR2 is YNNKEL (reference sequence). The CDR3 spans 14 residues. Trimming shortened V by 0 bases and J by 8 bases, and 10 bases separated the two germline ends.

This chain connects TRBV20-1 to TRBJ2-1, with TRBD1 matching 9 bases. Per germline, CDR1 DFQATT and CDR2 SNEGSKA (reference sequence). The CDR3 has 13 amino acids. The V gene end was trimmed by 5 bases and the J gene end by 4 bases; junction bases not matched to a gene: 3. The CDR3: CSAPGTGYNEQFF. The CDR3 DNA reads TGCAGTGCTCCCGGGACAGGGTACAATGAGCAGTTCTTC.

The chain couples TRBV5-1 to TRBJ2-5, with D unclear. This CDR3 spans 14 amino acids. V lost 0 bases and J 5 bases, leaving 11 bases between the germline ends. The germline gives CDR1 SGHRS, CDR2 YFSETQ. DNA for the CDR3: TGCGCCAGCAGCTTGGAGAGAGGTTGGGAGACCCAGTACTTC. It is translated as CASSLERGWETQYF.

The CDR3 region is CASRLSGGRGDTQYF. DNA for the CDR3: TGTGCCAGCAGACTTAGCGGGGGACGGGGAGATACGCAGTATTTT. The V gene is TRBV6-5, the J gene TRBJ2-3; 9 nucleotides align to TRBD2. The CDR3 is made up of 15 amino acids. Trimming removed 6 bases from V and 5 bases from J; junction bases left unmatched: 9. CDR1 MNHEY and CDR2 SVGAGI come from the germline V gene.

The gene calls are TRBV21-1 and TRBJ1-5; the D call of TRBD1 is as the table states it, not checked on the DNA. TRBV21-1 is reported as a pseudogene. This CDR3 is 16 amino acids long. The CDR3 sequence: CASTMDRTGFNQPQHF. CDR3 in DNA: TGTGCCAGCACCATGGATAGAACAGGGTTCAATCAGCCCCAGCATTTT.

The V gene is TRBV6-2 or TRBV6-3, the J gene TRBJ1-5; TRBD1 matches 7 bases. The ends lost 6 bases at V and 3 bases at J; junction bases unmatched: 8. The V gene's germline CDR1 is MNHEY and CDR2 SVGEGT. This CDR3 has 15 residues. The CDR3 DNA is TGTGCCAGCAGACCCACAGGGGCCTCCAATCAGCCCCAGCATTTT. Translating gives CASRPTGASNQPQHF.

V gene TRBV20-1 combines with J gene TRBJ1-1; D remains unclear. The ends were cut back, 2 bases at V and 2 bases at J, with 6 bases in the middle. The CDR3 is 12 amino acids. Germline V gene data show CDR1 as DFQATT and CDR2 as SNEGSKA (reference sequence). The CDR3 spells CSARPSNTEAFF. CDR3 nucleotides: TGCAGTGCTAGACCCTCCAACACTGAAGCTTTCTTT.

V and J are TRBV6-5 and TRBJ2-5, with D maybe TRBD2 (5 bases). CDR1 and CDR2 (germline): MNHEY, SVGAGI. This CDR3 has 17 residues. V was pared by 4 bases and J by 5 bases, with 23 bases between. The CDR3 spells CASSSGPPRGSFETQYF. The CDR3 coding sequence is TGTGCCAGCAGTTCCGGCCCCCCACGGGGTAGTTTTGAGACCCAGTACTTC.

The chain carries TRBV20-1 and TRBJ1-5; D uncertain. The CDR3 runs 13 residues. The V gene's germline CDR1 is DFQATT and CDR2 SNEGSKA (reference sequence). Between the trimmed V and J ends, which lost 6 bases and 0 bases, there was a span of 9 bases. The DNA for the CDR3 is TGCAGTGCCACTCGGGGTAGCAATCAGCCCCAGCATTTT. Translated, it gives CSATRGSNQPQHF.

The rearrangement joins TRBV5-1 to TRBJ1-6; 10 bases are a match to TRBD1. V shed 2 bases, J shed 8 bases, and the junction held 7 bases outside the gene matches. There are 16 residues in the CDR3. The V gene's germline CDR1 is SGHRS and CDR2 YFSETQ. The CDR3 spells CASSFNPGTGDSPLHF. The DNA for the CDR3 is TGCGCCAGCAGCTTCAACCCCGGGACAGGGGATTCACCCCTCCACTTT.

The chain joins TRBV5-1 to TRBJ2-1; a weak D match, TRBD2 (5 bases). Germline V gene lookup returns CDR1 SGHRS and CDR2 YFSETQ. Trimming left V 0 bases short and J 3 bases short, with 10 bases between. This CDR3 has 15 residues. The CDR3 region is CASSLGRTVYNEQFF. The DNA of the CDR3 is TGCGCCAGCAGCTTGGGCAGGACTGTCTACAATGAGCAGTTCTTC. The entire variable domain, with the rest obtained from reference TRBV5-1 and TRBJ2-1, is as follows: KAGVTQTPRYLIKTRGQQVTLSCSPISGHRSVSWYQQTPGQGLQFLFEYFSETQRNKGNFPGRFSGRQFSNSRSEMNVSTLELGDSALYLCASSLGRTVYNEQFFGPGTRLTVL.

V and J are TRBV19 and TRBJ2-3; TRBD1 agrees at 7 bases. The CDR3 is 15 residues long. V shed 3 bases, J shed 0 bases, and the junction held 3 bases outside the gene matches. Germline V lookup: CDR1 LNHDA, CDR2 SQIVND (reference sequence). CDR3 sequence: CASSISGQSTDTQYF. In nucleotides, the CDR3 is TGTGCCAGTAGTATTTCGGGACAGAGCACAGATACGCAGTATTTT.